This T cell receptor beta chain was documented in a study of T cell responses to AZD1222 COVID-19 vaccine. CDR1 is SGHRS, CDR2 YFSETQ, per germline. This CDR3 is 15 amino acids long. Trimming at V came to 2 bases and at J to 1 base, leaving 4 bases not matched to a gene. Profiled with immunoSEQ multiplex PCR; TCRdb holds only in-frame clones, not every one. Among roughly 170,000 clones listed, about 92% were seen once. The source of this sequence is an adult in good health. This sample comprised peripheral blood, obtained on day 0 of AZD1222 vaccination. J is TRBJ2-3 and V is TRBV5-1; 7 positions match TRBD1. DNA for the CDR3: TGCGCCAGCAGCTTACAGGGGTTCGGCACAGATACGCAGTATTTT. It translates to CASSLQGFGTDTQYF. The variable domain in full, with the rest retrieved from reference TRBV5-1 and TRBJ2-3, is KAGVTQTPRYLIKTRGQQVTLSCSPISGHRSVSWYQQTPGQGLQFLFEYFSETQRNKGNFPGRFSGRQFSNSRSEMNVSTLELGDSALYLCASSLQGFGTDTQYFGPGTRLTVL.